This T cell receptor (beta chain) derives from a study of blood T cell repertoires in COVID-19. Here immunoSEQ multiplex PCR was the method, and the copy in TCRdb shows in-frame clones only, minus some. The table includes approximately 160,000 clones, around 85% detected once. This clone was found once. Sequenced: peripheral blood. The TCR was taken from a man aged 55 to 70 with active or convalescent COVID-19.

Written as DNA, the CDR3 is TGTGCCAGCAGAAAGACAGGGCAGAACACTGAAGCTTTCTTT. Translated: CASRKTGQNTEAFF. The V and J genes are TRBV6-5 and TRBJ1-1, with TRBD1 matching over 7 bases. The CDR3 length is 14 residues. V was pared by 6 bases and J by 1 base, with 5 bases of the junction left unmatched. CDR1 and CDR2 (germline): MNHEY, SVGAGI.